The text below deals with one T cell receptor (beta chain). The entry originates in a study of T-cell reconstitution after alpha-beta-depleted transplantation in children. TCRbeta library construction was performed incorporating unique molecular identifiers. TCRdb reprocessed the PCR reads with MiXCR, giving one entry per CDR3 protein. The data show about 500,000 distinct CDR3 sequences, with approximately 29% seen just once and 2% to 2.5% held by the top ten. The CDR3 is 14 amino acids. The trim removed 5 bases at V and 8 bases at J, leaving 13 bases unmatched. Germline CDR1 is DFQATT and CDR2 is SNEGSKA (reference sequence).

The receptor's source is a human donor who donated a stem cell graft to a child with aplastic anemia. The chain combines TRBV20-1 with TRBJ1-2; 8 positions match TRBD1. This sample comprised PBMCs from the stem cell graft donor, obtained from the stem cell graft. This CDR3 reads CSASQNSGGLGYTF. The CDR3 DNA is TGCAGTGCTTCGCAAAATTCAGGGGGCCTGGGCTACACCTTC.